A single sample is the source of the 11 T cell receptor beta chains below, sequenced in a study of T cells after posttransplantation cyclophosphamide. Here immunoSEQ multiplex PCR was the method, and the copy in TCRdb shows in-frame clones only, minus some. The repertoire holds some 45,000 clones, with less than 95% as singletons. A marrow graft followed busulfan-fludarabine conditioning, with cyclophosphamide on days +3 and +4. The sample in question was PBMCs, obtained roughly 60 days after allogeneic stem cell transplant with posttransplant cyclophosphamide. The receptors were gathered from a male patient aged 60-69 years who received an allogeneic stem cell transplant from a related donor and was CMV-positive. Some T cells may be the graft donor's.

The rearrangement links TRBV5-1 to TRBJ1-3, with D uncertain. The germline gives CDR1 SGHRS, CDR2 YFSETQ. This CDR3 spans 17 amino acids. V was trimmed by 0 bases and J by 3 bases, leaving 16 bases between them. CDR3 loop: CASSLAATPAGGNTIYF. In DNA, the CDR3 is TGCGCCAGCAGCTTGGCGGCGACTCCCGCGGGTGGAAACACCATATATTTT. Full variable domain (rest looked up from reference TRBV5-1 and TRBJ1-3): KAGVTQTPRYLIKTRGQQVTLSCSPISGHRSVSWYQQTPGQGLQFLFEYFSETQRNKGNFPGRFSGRQFSNSRSEMNVSTLELGDSALYLCASSLAATPAGGNTIYFGEGSWLTVV.

This chain uses TRBV19 with TRBJ2-5; the D gene is possibly TRBD2 (6 bases). From germline, CDR1 is LNHDA and CDR2 SQIVND (reference sequence). CDR3 length: 14 residues. V lost 5 bases, J lost 2 bases, and 12 bases lay in between. The CDR3 coding sequence is TGTGCCAGTAGTCTCAATCGGGGGCAAGAGACCCAGTACTTC. This encodes CASSLNRGQETQYF.

Comments on this clone: The same CDR3 can be traced to other DNA sequences in this sample. The chain links TRBV29-1 to TRBJ2-7, with D tentatively TRBD2 (7 bases). The CDR3 has 11 residues. Trimming pared 6 bases from V and 6 bases from J, leaving 12 bases between. Looked up from germline, CDR1 is SQVTM and CDR2 is ANQGSEA. The CDR3, as DNA: TGCAGCGTCGGGGGGCCAGGCGAGCAGTACTTC. Amino acids: CSVGGPGEQYF.

The chain is built from TRBV5-1 and TRBJ2-7; 7 nucleotides agree with TRBD1. Germline V gives CDR1 SGHRS, CDR2 YFSETQ. The trim removed 4 bases at V and 6 bases at J, leaving 10 bases unmatched. The CDR3 is 14 residues long. The CDR3 is CASSLAGTVPEQYF. CDR3 in DNA: TGCGCCAGCAGCCTTGCCGGGACAGTCCCCGAGCAGTACTTC.

This chain connects TRBV19 to TRBJ2-2; D might be TRBD2 (6 bases). The V end was cut by 6 bases, the J end by 7 bases, with 15 bases between. Germline V CDR1 and CDR2: LNHDA, SQIVND (reference sequence). This CDR3 is built from 14 residues. CDR3: CASSEGTPHGELFF. As DNA, the CDR3 is TGTGCCAGTAGCGAGGGGACTCCGCACGGGGAGCTGTTTTTT.

V is TRBV11-2 and J is TRBJ2-5; 10 positions match TRBD1. The V gene end was trimmed by 5 bases and the J gene end by 5 bases; junction bases not matched to a gene: 5. Germline V gene lookup returns CDR1 SGHAT and CDR2 FQNNGV. The CDR3 extends over 14 amino acids. The CDR3 reads CASSGQGVQETQYF. Here the CDR3 DNA reads TGTGCCAGCAGCGGACAGGGGGTTCAGGAGACCCAGTACTTC.

The chain employs TRBV2 and TRBJ2-7; tentatively, D is TRBD1 (6 bases). The CDR3 covers 12 residues. Per the germline V gene, CDR1 is SNHLY and CDR2 is FYNNEI. Trimming shortened V by 7 bases and J by 2 bases, and 9 bases separated the two germline ends. The CDR3 coding sequence is TGTGCCAGCATAGGACAGACCTACGAGCAGTACTTC. Encoded protein: CASIGQTYEQYF.

This chain connects TRBV29-1 to TRBJ1-1, with D possibly matching TRBD1 (5 bases). In germline, CDR1 is SQVTM, CDR2 ANQGSEA. V lost 0 bases and J 8 bases, leaving 13 bases between the germline ends. This CDR3 is built from 13 residues. The CDR3 loop is CSVEEGRVVEAFF. The DNA of the CDR3 is TGCAGCGTTGAAGAAGGCAGGGTGGTGGAAGCTTTCTTT.

The V call is TRBV4-2, the J call TRBJ1-6; 9 positions agree with TRBD1. Germline values: CDR1 LGHNA, CDR2 YNFKEQ. This CDR3 spans 17 amino acids. After removal of 1 base from V and 5 bases from J, the junction contained 6 bases not matched to a gene. This CDR3 reads CASSQAGQGRNNSPLHF. The CDR3 DNA sequence: TGTGCCAGCAGCCAAGCGGGACAGGGCAGGAATAATTCACCCCTCCACTTT.

Only one count was recorded for this clone. The gene calls are TRBV5-1 and TRBJ1-3; unclear D gene. This CDR3 is 15 amino acids long. Trimming took off 0 bases at V and 0 bases at J, with 7 bases between the two ends. Germline CDR1 is SGHRS and CDR2 is YFSETQ. CDR3 region: CASSLDSLSGNTIYF. In nucleotides, the CDR3 is TGCGCCAGCAGCTTGGACAGCCTCTCTGGAAACACCATATATTTT. Based on the CDR3 plus reference TRBV5-1 and TRBJ1-3, the full variable domain is KAGVTQTPRYLIKTRGQQVTLSCSPISGHRSVSWYQQTPGQGLQFLFEYFSETQRNKGNFPGRFSGRQFSNSRSEMNVSTLELGDSALYLCASSLDSLSGNTIYFGEGSWLTVV.

This chain joins TRBV29-1 and TRBJ2-1; TRBD2 is a possible D gene (5 bases). With 7 bases removed from V and 8 bases from J, the gap between germline ends came to 15 bases. Germline lookup yields CDR1 SQVTM and CDR2 ANQGSEA. The CDR3 covers 12 residues. In nucleotides, the CDR3 is TGCAGCGGAGCGGCCCTGGGAGATGAGCAGTTCTTC. This gives the protein CSGAALGDEQFF.